The 6 T cell receptor beta chains presented below share a single source sample, sequenced in a study of cytomegalovirus exposure and HLA in healthy donors. 13 Jbeta primers and 60 Vbeta primers were used for the PCR. Using immunoSEQ multiplex PCR, the repertoire was profiled, and TCRdb retains in-frame clones only, with some absent. This table holds 100,000 to 150,000 clones, approximately 75% found once. Specimen: PBMCs. Receptors were obtained from a woman aged 45-65 years in good health and CMV-seronegative.

The chain uses TRBV7-2 and TRBJ2-3, with 7 bases that match TRBD2. V lost 5 bases to trimming and J lost 2 bases; unmatched junction nucleotides: 13. Germline V lookup: CDR1 SGHTA, CDR2 FQGNSA. The CDR3 is 17 residues long. This CDR3 is CASSPEGAGRYTDTQYF. CDR3 coding DNA: TGTGCCAGCAGCCCCGAGGGAGCGGGAAGGTACACAGATACGCAGTATTTT.

Of note for this clone: Distinct nucleotide sequences in the sample also encode this CDR3. The chain recombines TRBV4-1 with TRBJ2-1; 8 bases align to TRBD1. The CDR3 runs 16 residues. V lost 3 bases, J lost 3 bases, and 7 bases stayed unmatched. The V gene's germline CDR1 is MGHRA and CDR2 YSYEKL. The CDR3 protein is CASSQRTGIHYNEQFF. The DNA for the CDR3 is TGCGCCAGCAGCCAGAGGACAGGGATACACTACAATGAGCAGTTCTTC.

J is TRBJ2-5 and V is TRBV5-1; 7 bases are a match to TRBD1. The germline gives CDR1 SGHRS, CDR2 YFSETQ. Unmatched junction bases numbered 17, after V lost 3 bases and J lost 0 bases. This CDR3 contains 19 residues. CDR3 DNA sequence: TGCGCCAGCAGCTCATCCGGGACAGCCCCACCTTTGTACCAAGAGACCCAGTACTTC. This encodes CASSSSGTAPPLYQETQYF.

The chain uses TRBV6-6 and TRBJ1-6; no clear D. The CDR3 totals 13 residues. V was cut by 2 bases and J by 9 bases, with 8 bases left in between. Germline CDR1 reads MNHNY; CDR2 reads SVGAGI (reference sequence). The CDR3 nucleotides are TGTGCCAGCAGTTACCCCTACGGTTCACCCCTCCACTTT. This gives the protein CASSYPYGSPLHF.

The chain employs TRBV7-3 and TRBJ1-1; D may be TRBD1 (5 bases). The CDR3 loop spans 14 amino acids. The germline gives CDR1 SGHTA, CDR2 FQGTGA. Trimming stripped 1 base from V and 1 base from J, with 7 bases between. The CDR3, as DNA: TGTGCCAGCAGCTTAATGGGGGGGAACACTGAAGCTTTCTTT. Amino acids: CASSLMGGNTEAFF.

The V gene is TRBV25-1, the J gene TRBJ1-4; D may be TRBD1 (5 bases). This CDR3 is 17 amino acids long. V lost 1 base to trimming and J lost 6 bases, with 18 bases between them. Germline CDR1 and CDR2: MGHDK and SYGVNS. The CDR3 region is CASSELLVAGKDEKLFF. CDR3 in DNA: TGTGCCAGCAGTGAATTATTAGTAGCAGGGAAGGATGAAAAACTGTTTTTT.